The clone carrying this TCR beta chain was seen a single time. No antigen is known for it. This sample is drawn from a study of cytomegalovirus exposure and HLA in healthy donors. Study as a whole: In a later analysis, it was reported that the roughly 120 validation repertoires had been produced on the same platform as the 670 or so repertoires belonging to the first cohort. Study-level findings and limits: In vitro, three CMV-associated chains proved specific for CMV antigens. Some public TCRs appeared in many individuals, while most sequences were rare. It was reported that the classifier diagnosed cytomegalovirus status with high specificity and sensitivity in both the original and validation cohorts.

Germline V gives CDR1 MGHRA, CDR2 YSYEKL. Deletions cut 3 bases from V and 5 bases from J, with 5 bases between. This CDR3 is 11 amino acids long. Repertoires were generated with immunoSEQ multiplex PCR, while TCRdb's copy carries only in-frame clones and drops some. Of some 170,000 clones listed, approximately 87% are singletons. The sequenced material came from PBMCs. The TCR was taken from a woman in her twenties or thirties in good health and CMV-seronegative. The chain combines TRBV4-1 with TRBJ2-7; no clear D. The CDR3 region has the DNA TGCGCCAGCAGCCAGTCCAACGAGCAGTACTTC. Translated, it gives CASSQSNEQYF.